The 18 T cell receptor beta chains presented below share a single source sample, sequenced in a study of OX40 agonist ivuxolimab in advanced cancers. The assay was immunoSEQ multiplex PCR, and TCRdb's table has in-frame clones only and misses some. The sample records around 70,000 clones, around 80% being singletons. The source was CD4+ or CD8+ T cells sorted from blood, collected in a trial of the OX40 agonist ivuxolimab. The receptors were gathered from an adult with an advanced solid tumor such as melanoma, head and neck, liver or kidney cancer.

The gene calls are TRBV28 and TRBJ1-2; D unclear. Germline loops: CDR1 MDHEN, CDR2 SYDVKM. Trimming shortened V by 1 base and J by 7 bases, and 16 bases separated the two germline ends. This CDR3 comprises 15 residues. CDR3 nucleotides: TGTGCCAGCAGTTTATCAGATCCCGGGTGGGGTGGCTACACCTTC. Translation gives CASSLSDPGWGGYTF.

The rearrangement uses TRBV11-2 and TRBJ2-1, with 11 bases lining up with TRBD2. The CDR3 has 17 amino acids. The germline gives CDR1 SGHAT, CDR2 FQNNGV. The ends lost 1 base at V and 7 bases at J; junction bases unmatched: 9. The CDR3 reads CASSLVILAGGRNEQFF. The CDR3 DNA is TGTGCCAGCAGCTTAGTCATCCTAGCGGGAGGTCGGAATGAGCAGTTCTTC.

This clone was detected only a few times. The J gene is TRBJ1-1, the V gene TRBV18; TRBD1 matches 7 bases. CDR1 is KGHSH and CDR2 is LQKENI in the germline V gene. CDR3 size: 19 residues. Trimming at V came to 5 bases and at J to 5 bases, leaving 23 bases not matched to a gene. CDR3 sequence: CASSYGGQVFGLGWTEAFF. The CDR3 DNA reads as TGTGCCAGCTCATACGGTGGACAGGTGTTTGGGCTGGGATGGACTGAAGCTTTCTTT.

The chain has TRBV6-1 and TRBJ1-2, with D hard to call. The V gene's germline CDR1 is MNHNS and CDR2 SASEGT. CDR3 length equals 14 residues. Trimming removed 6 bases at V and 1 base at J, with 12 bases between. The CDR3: CASRFVWDNYGYTF. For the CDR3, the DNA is TGTGCCAGCAGATTCGTTTGGGATAACTATGGCTACACCTTC.

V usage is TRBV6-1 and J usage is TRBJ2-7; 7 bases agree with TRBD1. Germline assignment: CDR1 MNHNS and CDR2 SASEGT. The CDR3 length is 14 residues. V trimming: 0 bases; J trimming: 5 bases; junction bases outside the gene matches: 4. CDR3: CASSEALQGNEQYF. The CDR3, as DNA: TGTGCCAGCAGTGAAGCCTTACAGGGGAACGAGCAGTACTTC.

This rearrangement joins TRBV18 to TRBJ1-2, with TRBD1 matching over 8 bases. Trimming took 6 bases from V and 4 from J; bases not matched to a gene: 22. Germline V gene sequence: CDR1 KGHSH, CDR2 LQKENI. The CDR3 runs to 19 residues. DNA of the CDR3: TGTGCCAGCTCCCCTGAACCGGTCACAGGGGGGGCCTACTCCTATGGCTACACCTTC. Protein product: CASSPEPVTGGAYSYGYTF.

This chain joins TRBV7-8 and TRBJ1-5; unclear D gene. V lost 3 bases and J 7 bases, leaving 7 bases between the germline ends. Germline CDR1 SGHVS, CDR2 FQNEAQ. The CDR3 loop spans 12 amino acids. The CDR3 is CASSFINQPQHF. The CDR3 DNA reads TGTGCCAGCAGCTTCATTAACCAGCCCCAGCATTTT.

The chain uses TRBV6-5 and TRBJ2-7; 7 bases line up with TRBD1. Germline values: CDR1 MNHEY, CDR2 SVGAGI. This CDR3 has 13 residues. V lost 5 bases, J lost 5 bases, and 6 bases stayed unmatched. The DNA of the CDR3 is TGTGCCAGCAGTGAGACGACAGGGAACGAGCAGTACTTC. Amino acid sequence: CASSETTGNEQYF.

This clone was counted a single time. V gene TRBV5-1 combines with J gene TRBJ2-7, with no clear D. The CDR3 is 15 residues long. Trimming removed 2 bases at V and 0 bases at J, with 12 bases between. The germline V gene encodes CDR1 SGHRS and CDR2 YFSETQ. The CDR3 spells CASSFDGLSSYEQYF. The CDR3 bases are TGCGCCAGCAGCTTCGACGGCCTAAGCTCCTACGAGCAGTACTTC.

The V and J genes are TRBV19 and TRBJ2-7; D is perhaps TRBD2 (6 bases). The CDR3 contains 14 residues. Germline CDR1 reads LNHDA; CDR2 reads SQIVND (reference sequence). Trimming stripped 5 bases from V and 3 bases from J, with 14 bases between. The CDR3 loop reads CASSRGRGGYEQYF. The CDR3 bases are TGTGCCAGTAGTCGGGGACGGGGAGGCTACGAGCAGTACTTC. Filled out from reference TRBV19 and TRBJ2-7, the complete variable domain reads DGGITQSPKYLFRKEGQNVTLSCEQNLNHDAMYWYRQDPGQGLRLIYYSQIVNDFQKGDIAEGYSVSREKKESFPLTVTSAQKNPTAFYLCASSRGRGGYEQYFGPGTRLTVT.

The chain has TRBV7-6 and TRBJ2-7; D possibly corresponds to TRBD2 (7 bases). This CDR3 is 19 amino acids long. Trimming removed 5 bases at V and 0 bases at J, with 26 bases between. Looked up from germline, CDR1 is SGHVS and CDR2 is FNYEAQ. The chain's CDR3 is CASSPGGTPNNSYSYEQYF. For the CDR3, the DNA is TGTGCCAGCAGCCCCGGGGGGACACCTAATAACTCGTACTCCTACGAGCAGTACTTC.

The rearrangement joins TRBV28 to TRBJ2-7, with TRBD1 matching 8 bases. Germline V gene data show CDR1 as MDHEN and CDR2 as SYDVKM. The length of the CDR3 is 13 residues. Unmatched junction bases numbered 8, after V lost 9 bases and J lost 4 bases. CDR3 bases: TGTGCCAGTAGACGGACAGGGTTGTACGAGCAGTACTTC. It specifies CASRRTGLYEQYF.

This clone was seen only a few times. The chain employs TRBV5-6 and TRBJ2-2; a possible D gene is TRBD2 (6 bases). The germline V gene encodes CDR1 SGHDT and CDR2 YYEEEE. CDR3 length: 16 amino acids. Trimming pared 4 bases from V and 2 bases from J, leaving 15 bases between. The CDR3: CASSPLQAGNTGELFF. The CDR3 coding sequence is TGTGCCAGCAGCCCGCTCCAGGCGGGAAACACCGGGGAGCTGTTTTTT. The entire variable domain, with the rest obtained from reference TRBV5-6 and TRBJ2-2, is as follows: DAGVTQSPTHLIKTRGQQVTLRCSPKSGHDTVSWYQQALGQGPQFIFQYYEEEERQRGNFPDRFSGHQFPNYSSELNVNALLLGDSALYLCASSPLQAGNTGELFFGEGSRLTVL.

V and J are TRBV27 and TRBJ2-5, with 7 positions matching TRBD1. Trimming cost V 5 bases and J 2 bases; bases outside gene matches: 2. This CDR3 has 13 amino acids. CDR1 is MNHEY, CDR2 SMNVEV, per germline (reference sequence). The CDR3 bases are TGTGCCAGCAGTAGACAGGGTCAAGAGACCCAGTACTTC. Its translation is CASSRQGQETQYF.

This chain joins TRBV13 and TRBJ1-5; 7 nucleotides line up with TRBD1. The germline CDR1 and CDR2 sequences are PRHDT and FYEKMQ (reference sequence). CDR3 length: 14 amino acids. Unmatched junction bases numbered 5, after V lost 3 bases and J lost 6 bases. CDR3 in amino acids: CASSFGQAAQPQHF. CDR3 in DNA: TGTGCCAGCAGCTTCGGACAGGCGGCTCAGCCCCAGCATTTT.

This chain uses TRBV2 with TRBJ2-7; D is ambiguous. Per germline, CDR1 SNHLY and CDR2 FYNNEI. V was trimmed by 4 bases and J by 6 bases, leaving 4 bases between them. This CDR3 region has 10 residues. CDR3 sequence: CASSVGEQYF. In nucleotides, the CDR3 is TGTGCCAGCAGTGTTGGCGAGCAGTACTTC. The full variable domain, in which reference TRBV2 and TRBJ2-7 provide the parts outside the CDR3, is EPEVTQTPSHQVTQMGQEVILRCVPISNHLYFYWYRQILGQKVEFLVSFYNNEISEKSEIFDDQFSVERPDGSNFTLKIRSTKLEDSAMYFCASSVGEQYFGPGTRLTVT.

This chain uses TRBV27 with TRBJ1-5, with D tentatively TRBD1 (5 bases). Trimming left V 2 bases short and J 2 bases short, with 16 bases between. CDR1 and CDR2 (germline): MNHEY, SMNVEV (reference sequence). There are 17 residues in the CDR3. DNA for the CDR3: TGTGCCAGCAGTTTAAGTTTCTGGGGGATTGGCAATCAGCCCCAGCATTTT. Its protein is CASSLSFWGIGNQPQHF.

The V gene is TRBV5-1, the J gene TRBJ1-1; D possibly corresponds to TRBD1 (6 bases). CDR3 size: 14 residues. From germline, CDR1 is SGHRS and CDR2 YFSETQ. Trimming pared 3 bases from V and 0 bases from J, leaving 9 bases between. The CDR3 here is CASSSTGVNTEAFF. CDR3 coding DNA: TGCGCCAGCAGCTCGACAGGTGTGAACACTGAAGCTTTCTTT. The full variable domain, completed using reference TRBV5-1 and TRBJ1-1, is KAGVTQTPRYLIKTRGQQVTLSCSPISGHRSVSWYQQTPGQGLQFLFEYFSETQRNKGNFPGRFSGRQFSNSRSEMNVSTLELGDSALYLCASSSTGVNTEAFFGQGTRLTVV.